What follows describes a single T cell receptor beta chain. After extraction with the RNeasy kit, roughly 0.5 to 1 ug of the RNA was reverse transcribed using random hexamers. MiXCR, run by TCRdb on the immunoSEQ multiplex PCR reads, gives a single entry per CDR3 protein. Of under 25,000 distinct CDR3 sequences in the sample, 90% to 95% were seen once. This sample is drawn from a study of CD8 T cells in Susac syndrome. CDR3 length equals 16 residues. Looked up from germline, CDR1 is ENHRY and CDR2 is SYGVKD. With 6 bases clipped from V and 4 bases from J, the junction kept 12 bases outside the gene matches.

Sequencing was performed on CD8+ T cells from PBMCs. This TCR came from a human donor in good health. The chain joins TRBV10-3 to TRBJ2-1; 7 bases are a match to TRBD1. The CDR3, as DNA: TGTGCCATCAGACTCGAGGGGGCGCCGGGATACAATGAGCAGTTCTTC. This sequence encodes CAIRLEGAPGYNEQFF.